This T cell receptor (beta chain) was obtained from a study of T cell responses to AZD1222 COVID-19 vaccine. General observations from the study: Recipients of AZD1222 seropositive at baseline numbered only six or seven.

Regarding this clone: The antigen remains undetermined.

The table came from immunoSEQ multiplex PCR; TCRdb's copy has only in-frame clones and leaves some out. The table lists roughly 100,000 clones, around 82% of them singletons. This CDR3 comprises 16 residues. CDR1 MNHNY and CDR2 SVGAGI come from the germline V gene (reference sequence). Losses at the gene ends were 6 bases for V and 5 bases for J; bases not matched to a gene: 13. Sequencing was performed on peripheral blood, taken on day 0 of AZD1222 vaccination. The clonotype comes from an adult in good health. V usage is TRBV6-6 and J usage is TRBJ2-3; 8 bases are shared with TRBD2. Here the CDR3 reads CASREHSGDPGDTQYF. The CDR3 nucleotides read TGTGCCAGCAGAGAACATAGCGGGGACCCCGGAGATACGCAGTATTTT.